The 15 T cell receptor beta chains below come from one sample, sequenced in a study of CD8 T cells in ankylosing spondylitis. TCRdb independently ran MiXCR on the 5' RACE reads; one entry per CDR3 protein. The sample comprises approximately 220,000 distinct CDR3 sequences, 15% to 20% of which are singletons, and approximately 42% rests with the top ten. No antigen has been identified for these receptors. Whole-study results and caveats: About eight highly homologous variants made up a TCR beta motif that seemed to typify ankylosing spondylitis blood.

Sequenced material: blood, either unsorted or a sorted T cell fraction (not recorded which). All receptors come from a male donor with ankylosing spondylitis.

This clonotype was observed a handful of times. The chain has TRBV25-1 and TRBJ2-1; TRBD2 agrees at 7 bases. The CDR3 length is 15 residues. J gave up 3 bases and V 4 bases, and 6 bases lay outside the gene matches. In germline, CDR1 is MGHDK, CDR2 SYGVNS. CDR3 loop: CASSGGLSYYNEQFF. The CDR3 region has the DNA TGTGCCAGCAGTGGGGGACTATCCTACTACAATGAGCAGTTCTTC.

This clonotype was recorded many times. J is TRBJ2-7 and V is TRBV12-3 or TRBV12-4; tentatively, D is TRBD1 or TRBD2 (6 bases each). This CDR3 is built from 13 residues. The V gene lost 3 bases and the J gene lost 2 bases, with 8 bases spanning the gap. The CDR3 nucleotides are TGTGCCAGCAGTTTTGGGGGGCCCTACGAGCAGTACTTC. Its translation: CASSFGGPYEQYF.

In its sample, this clonotype was seen many times. The chain employs TRBV12-3 or TRBV12-4 and TRBJ1-1, with 7 nucleotides matching TRBD1. The CDR3 totals 13 residues. With 7 bases clipped from V and 1 base from J, the junction kept 3 bases outside the gene matches. The CDR3 DNA follows: TGTGCCAGCATGCGGACAGGGAACACTGAAGCTTTCTTT. Translation gives CASMRTGNTEAFF.

This clonotype turned up a few times. The rearrangement uses TRBV2 and TRBJ2-7, with TRBD2 matching over 8 bases. The CDR3 sequence is 15 residues long. V gave up 6 bases and J gave up 4 bases; unmatched junction bases: 11. Germline values: CDR1 SNHLY, CDR2 FYNNEI. For the CDR3, the DNA is TGTGCCAGCAGCCCAATAGCGGGGATGGGGTACGAGCAGTACTTC. This translates into CASSPIAGMGYEQYF.

This clonotype was seen repeatedly, ten times or more. V gene TRBV12-3 or TRBV12-4 combines with J gene TRBJ2-7; the D is unclear. Trimming removed 3 bases at V and 5 bases at J, with 8 bases between. The length of the CDR3 is 12 residues. Here the CDR3 reads CASSLGSHEQYF. CDR3 DNA sequence: TGTGCCAGCAGTTTGGGGTCCCACGAGCAGTACTTC.

The chain couples TRBV20-1 to TRBJ2-1; 8 bases match TRBD1. The V gene end was trimmed by 0 bases and the J gene end by 5 bases; junction bases not matched to a gene: 9. Per the germline V gene, CDR1 is DFQATT and CDR2 is SNEGSKA (reference sequence). CDR3 length: 16 amino acids. The CDR3 is CSAREGTGVLNNEQFF. In nucleotides, the CDR3 is TGCAGTGCTAGAGAGGGGACAGGAGTACTAAACAATGAGCAGTTCTTC.

The chain uses TRBV12-3 or TRBV12-4 and TRBJ2-7, with D maybe TRBD2 (6 bases). Trimming removed 1 base at V and 2 bases at J, with 9 bases between. The CDR3 has 14 residues. The CDR3 here is CASSLVLATYEQYF. The CDR3 bases are TGTGCCAGCAGTTTAGTACTAGCTACCTACGAGCAGTACTTC.

This clonotype was seen more than once but under ten times. The rearrangement joins TRBV5-1 to TRBJ2-5; D unresolved. CDR1 and CDR2 from the germline V gene are SGHRS and YFSETQ. Trimming removed 0 bases at V and 0 bases at J, with 6 bases between. CDR3 size: 14 residues. This CDR3 is CASSLDQNQETQYF. CDR3 DNA sequence: TGCGCCAGCAGCTTGGACCAGAACCAAGAGACCCAGTACTTC.

This clonotype occurred a few times. This chain links TRBV25-1 with TRBJ2-1; TRBD1 or TRBD2 may be the D gene (5 bases each). V was cut by 0 bases and J by 4 bases, with 10 bases left in between. The germline V gene has CDR1 MGHDK and CDR2 SYGVNS. This CDR3 spans 15 amino acids. CDR3 protein: CASSEYEGNYNEQFF. CDR3 coding DNA: TGTGCCAGCAGTGAATATGAGGGGAATTACAATGAGCAGTTCTTC.

On this clonotype itself: The junction departs from germline at one end; a sequencing error may be responsible. The chain joins TRBV11-2 to TRBJ2-5; the D is unclear. Germline values: CDR1 SGHAT, CDR2 FQNNGV. The CDR3 extends over 15 amino acids. The CDR3 DNA follows: TGTGCCAGCAGCATAGAGGCTTTGTACCAAGAGACCCAGTACTTC. Translating it yields CASSIEALYQETQYF.

This sequence joins TRBV12-3 or TRBV12-4 and TRBJ1-4; weak D call: TRBD1 (5 bases). Trimming took 3 bases from V and 2 from J, leaving 7 bases between them. The CDR3 contains 14 residues. The CDR3 DNA follows: TGTGCCAGCAGTTTGGCAGGGACTAATGAAAAACTGTTTTTT. Translation gives CASSLAGTNEKLFF.

This clonotype was detected a few times. The chain recombines TRBV7-9 with TRBJ2-7; D gene unclear. Per the germline V gene, CDR1 is SEHNR and CDR2 is FQNEAQ (reference sequence). V was clipped by 5 bases and J by 2 bases, with 10 bases between them. This CDR3 has 13 residues. CDR3 region: CASSRPGPYEQYF. Here the CDR3 DNA reads TGTGCCAGCAGCCGTCCAGGCCCCTACGAGCAGTACTTC.

The chain has TRBV29-1 and TRBJ2-7, with D tentatively TRBD1 (5 bases). The CDR3 has 13 amino acids. Germline V gives CDR1 SQVTM, CDR2 ANQGSEA. Trimming stripped 4 bases from V and 3 bases from J, with 13 bases between. For the CDR3, the DNA is TGCAGCGTTGTAGGGGTATATCTCTACGAGCAGTACTTC. Residues: CSVVGVYLYEQYF.

This clonotype was recorded a few times. This sequence joins TRBV5-1 and TRBJ1-6, with 7 bases lining up with TRBD1. CDR3 size: 17 residues. Trimming took 4 bases from V and 4 from J; bases not matched to a gene: 11. The V gene's germline CDR1 is SGHRS and CDR2 YFSETQ. CDR3 loop: CASSLQRQGSYNSPLHF. Here the CDR3 DNA reads TGCGCCAGCAGCCTCCAAAGACAGGGAAGTTATAATTCACCCCTCCACTTT.

This clonotype was recorded a few times. The gene calls are TRBV7-9 and TRBJ2-5, with unresolved D. The CDR3 is 13 amino acids. V lost 0 bases, J lost 4 bases, and 6 bases lay in between. Germline CDR1 reads SEHNR; CDR2 reads FQNEAQ (reference sequence). CDR3 sequence reads: CASSLARIETQYF. The CDR3 DNA follows: TGTGCCAGCAGCTTAGCGCGTATAGAGACCCAGTACTTC.